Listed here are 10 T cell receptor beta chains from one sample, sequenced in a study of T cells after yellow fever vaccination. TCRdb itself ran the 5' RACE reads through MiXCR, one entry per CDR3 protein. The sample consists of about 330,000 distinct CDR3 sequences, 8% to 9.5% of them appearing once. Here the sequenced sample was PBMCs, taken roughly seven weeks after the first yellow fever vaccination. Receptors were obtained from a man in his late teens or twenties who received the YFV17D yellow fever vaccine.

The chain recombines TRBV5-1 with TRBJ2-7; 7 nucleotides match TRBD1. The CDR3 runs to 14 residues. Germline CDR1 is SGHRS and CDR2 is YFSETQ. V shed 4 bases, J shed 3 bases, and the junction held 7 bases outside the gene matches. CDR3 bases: TGCGCCAGCAGCGCCGGGACAGTCATCTACGAGCAGTACTTC. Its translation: CASSAGTVIYEQYF. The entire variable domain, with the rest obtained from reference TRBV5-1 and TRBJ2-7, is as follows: KAGVTQTPRYLIKTRGQQVTLSCSPISGHRSVSWYQQTPGQGLQFLFEYFSETQRNKGNFPGRFSGRQFSNSRSEMNVSTLELGDSALYLCASSAGTVIYEQYFGPGTRLTVT.

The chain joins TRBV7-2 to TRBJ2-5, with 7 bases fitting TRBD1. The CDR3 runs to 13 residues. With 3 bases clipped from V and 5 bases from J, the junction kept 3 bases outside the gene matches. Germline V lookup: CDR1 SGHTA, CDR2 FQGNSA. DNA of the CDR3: TGTGCCAGCAGCTTCGGACAGGAGGAGACCCAGTACTTC. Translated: CASSFGQEETQYF.

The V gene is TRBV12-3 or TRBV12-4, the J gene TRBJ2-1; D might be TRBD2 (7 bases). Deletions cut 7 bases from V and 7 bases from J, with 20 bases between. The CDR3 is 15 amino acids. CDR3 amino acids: CASTPSGGHRNEQFF. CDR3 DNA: TGTGCCAGCACCCCATCCGGGGGGCACAGGAATGAGCAGTTCTTC.

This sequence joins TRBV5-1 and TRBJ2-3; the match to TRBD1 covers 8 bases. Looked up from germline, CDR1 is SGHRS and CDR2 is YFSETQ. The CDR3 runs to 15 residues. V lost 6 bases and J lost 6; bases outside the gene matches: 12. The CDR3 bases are TGCGCCAGCATGGTAGGCACAGGGGGAACGGATACGCAGTATTTT. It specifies CASMVGTGGTDTQYF.

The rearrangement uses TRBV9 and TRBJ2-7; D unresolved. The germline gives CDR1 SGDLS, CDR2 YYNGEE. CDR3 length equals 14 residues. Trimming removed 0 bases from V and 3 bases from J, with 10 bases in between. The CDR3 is CASSVDLGLYEQYF. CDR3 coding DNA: TGTGCCAGCAGCGTAGATCTCGGGCTCTACGAGCAGTACTTC. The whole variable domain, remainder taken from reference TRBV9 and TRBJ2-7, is DSGVTQTPKHLITATGQRVTLRCSPRSGDLSVYWYQQSLDQGLQFLIQYYNGEERAKGNILERFSAQQFPDLHSELNLSSLELGDSALYFCASSVDLGLYEQYFGPGTRLTVT.

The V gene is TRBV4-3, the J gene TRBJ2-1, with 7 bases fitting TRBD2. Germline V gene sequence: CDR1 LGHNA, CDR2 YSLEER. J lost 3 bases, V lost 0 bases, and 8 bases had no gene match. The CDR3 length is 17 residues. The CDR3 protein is CASSQDSPAGVYNEQFF. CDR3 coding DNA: TGCGCCAGCAGCCAAGATTCTCCGGCGGGGGTCTACAATGAGCAGTTCTTC.

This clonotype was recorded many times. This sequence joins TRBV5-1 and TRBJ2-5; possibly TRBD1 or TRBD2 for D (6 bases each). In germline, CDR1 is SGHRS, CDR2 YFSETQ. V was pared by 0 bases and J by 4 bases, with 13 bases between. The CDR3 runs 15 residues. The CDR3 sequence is CASSLAEGGRETQYF. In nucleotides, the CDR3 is TGCGCCAGCAGCTTGGCCGAGGGGGGTCGAGAGACCCAGTACTTC.

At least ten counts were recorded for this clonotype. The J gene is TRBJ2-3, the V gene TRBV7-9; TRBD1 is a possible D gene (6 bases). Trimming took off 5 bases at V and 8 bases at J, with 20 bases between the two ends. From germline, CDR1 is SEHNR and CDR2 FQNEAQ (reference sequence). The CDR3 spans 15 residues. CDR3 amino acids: CASSRDRRKMITQYF. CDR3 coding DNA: TGTGCCAGCAGCCGCGACAGGAGGAAGATGATTACGCAGTATTTT.

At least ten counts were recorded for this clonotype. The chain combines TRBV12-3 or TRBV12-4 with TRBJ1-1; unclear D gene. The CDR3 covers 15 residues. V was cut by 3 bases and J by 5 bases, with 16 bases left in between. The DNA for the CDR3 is TGTGCCAGCAGTTTGATCGAGGTACTTGGGACTGAAGCTTTCTTT. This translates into CASSLIEVLGTEAFF.

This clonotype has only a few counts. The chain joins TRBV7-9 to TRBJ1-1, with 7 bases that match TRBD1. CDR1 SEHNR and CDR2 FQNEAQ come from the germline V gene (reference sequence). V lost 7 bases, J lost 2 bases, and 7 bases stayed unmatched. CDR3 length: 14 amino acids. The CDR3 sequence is CASTTTGANTEAFF. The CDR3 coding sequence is TGTGCCAGCACCACCACAGGGGCAAACACTGAAGCTTTCTTT.